This TCR beta chain was sequenced in a study of identical twins. This CDR3 is 14 amino acids long. The germline V gene encodes CDR1 LGHNA and CDR2 YNFKEQ. Trimming removed 0 bases from V and 7 bases from J, with 13 bases in between. Unique molecular identifiers were present on the cDNA, and a universal primer site came from template switching. MiXCR was run by TCRdb on the 5' RACE reads, yielding one entry per CDR3 protein. In the table there are 640,000 or so distinct CDR3 sequences, roughly 6% of which are singletons. Points on this clonotype: The antigen is undetermined.

Study-level points and caveats: Zero-insertion analyses might be partly confounded by invariant T cells like MAIT and iNKT. Beta out-of-frame sequences showed weaker excess twin sharing.

The sequence came from a young man in good health. This chain uses TRBV4-2 with TRBJ2-7, with D tentatively TRBD1 or TRBD2 (6 bases each). The source material was naive T cells sorted from blood. CDR3 loop: CASSQDLGGWEQYF. The CDR3, as DNA: TGTGCCAGCAGCCAAGATCTGGGGGGCTGGGAGCAGTACTTC.